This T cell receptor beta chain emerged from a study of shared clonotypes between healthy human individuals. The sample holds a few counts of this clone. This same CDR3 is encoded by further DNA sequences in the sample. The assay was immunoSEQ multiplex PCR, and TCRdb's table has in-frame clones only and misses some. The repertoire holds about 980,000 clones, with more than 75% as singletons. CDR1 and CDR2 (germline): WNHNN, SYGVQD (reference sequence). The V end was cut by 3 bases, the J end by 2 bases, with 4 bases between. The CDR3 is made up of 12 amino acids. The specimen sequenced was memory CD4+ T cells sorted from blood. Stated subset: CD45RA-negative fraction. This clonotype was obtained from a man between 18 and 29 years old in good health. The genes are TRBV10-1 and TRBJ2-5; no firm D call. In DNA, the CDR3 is TGCGCCAGCAGTGATGGGCAAGAGACCCAGTACTTC. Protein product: CASSDGQETQYF.